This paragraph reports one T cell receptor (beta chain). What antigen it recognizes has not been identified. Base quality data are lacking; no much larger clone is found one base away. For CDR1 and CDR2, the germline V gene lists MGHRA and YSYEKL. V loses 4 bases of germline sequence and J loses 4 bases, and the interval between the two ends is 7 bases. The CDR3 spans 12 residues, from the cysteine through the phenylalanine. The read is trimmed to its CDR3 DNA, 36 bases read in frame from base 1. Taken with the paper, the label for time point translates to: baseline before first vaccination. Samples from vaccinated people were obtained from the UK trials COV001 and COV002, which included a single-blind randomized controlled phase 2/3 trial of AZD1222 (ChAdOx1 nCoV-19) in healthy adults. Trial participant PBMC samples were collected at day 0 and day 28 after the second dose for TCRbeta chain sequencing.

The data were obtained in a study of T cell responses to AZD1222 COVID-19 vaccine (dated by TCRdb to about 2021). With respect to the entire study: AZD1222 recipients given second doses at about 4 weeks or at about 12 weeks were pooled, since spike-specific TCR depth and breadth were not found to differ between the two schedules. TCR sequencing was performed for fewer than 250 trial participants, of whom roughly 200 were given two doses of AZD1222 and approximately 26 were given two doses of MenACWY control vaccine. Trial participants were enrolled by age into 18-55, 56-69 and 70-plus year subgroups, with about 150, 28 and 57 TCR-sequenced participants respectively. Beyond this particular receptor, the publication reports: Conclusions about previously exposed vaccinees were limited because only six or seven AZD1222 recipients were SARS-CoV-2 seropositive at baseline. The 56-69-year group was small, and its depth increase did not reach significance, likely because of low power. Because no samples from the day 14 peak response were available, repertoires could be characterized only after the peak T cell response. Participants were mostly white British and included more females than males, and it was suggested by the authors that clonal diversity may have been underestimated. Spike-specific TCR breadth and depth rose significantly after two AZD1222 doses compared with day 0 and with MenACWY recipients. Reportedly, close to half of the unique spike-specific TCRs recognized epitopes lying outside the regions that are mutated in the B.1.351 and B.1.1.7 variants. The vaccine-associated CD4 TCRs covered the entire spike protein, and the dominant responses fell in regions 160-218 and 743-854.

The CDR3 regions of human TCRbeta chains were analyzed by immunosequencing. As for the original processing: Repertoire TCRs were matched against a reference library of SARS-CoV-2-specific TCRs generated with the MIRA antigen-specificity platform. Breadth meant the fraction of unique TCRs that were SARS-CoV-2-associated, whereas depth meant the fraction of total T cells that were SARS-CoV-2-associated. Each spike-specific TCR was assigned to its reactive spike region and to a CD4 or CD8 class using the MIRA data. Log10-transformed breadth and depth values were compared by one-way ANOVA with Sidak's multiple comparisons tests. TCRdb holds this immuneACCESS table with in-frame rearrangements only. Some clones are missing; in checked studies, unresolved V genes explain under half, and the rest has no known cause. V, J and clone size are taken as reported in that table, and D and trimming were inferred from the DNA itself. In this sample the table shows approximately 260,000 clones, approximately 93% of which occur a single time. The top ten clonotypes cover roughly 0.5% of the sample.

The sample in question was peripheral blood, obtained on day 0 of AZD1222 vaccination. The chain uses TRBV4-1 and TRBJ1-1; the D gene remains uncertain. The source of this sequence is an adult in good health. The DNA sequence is TGCGCCAGCAGCCCCCCATCCACTGAAGCTTTCTTT. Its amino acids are CASSPPSTEAFF.